This TCR beta chain comes out of a study of CD8+ T cells in alopecia areata. Study-level results: In blood and scalp, many expanded lesional clones persisted during tofacitinib.

This clone was counted once. The antigen remains unidentified. V gave up 5 bases and J gave up 6 bases, with 17 bases separating them. Germline-derived CDR1 and CDR2 are SGHRS and YFSETQ. This CDR3 has 14 amino acids. It was cDNA, reverse transcribed from extracted RNA, that served as the sequencing template. Measured with immunoSEQ multiplex PCR; TCRdb has only the in-frame clones, and not every one. The data contain 210,000 or so clones, over 60% of them singletons. Treatment noted: oral pan-JAK inhibitor, 5-10 mg twice daily. The clonotype originates from a human donor with alopecia areata. The chain is built from TRBV5-1 and TRBJ1-1; D is undetermined. The source material was CD4+ T cells sorted from blood, sampled at roughly week 45, from a patient treated with tofacitinib. The CDR3 loop is CASRGRVGKAEAFF. The DNA for the CDR3 is TGCGCCAGCAGGGGGAGGGTAGGTAAGGCTGAAGCTTTCTTT.